Listed below are T cell receptor beta chains from one sample, sequenced in a study of T-cell reconstitution after alpha-beta-depleted transplantation in children. TCRdb redid the calling of the PCR reads with MiXCR, one entry per CDR3 protein. The sample lists some 200,000 distinct CDR3 sequences, 14% to 15% seen once, with less than 15% in the top ten. Sequencing was performed on PBMCs from the stem cell graft donor, taken from the stem cell graft. The receptors shown here come from a human donor who donated a stem cell graft to a child with acute lymphoblastic leukemia. Both conserved end residues are part of each CDR3. Each record gives: D gene, clone size, J gene, V gene, CDR3 protein, CDR3 DNA. D genes are given only for firm matches. Size is stated for part of the rows, as once, few or many counts, or as a class when the clone is expanded.

d_gene: NA
abundance: few
j_gene: TRBJ1-2
v_gene: TRBV5-1
CDR3aa: CASSLVVGYGYTF
CDR3nt: TGCGCCAGCAGCTTGGTAGTGGGGTATGGCTACACCTTC

d_gene: NA
abundance: NA
j_gene: TRBJ1-5
v_gene: TRBV19
CDR3aa: CASSPMSNQPQHF
CDR3nt: TGTGCCAGTAGCCCGATGAGTAATCAGCCCCAGCATTTT

d_gene: NA
abundance: many
j_gene: TRBJ1-1
v_gene: TRBV7-2
CDR3aa: CASSLWGFGGTEAFF
CDR3nt: TGTGCCAGCAGCTTATGGGGGTTCGGAGGGACTGAAGCTTTCTTT

d_gene: NA
abundance: few
j_gene: TRBJ1-4
v_gene: TRBV27
CDR3aa: CASSLRGSAGGVGEKLFF
CDR3nt: TGTGCCAGCAGTTTGAGGGGTTCCGCGGGGGGCGTTGGTGAAAAACTGTTTTTT

d_gene: TRBD1
abundance: NA
j_gene: TRBJ2-2
v_gene: TRBV3-1
CDR3aa: CASSRDRGITGELFF
CDR3nt: TGTGCCAGCAGTCGCGACAGGGGAATCACCGGGGAGCTGTTTTTT

d_gene: NA
abundance: many
j_gene: TRBJ2-7
v_gene: TRBV7-6
CDR3aa: CASSSIRTTSEQYF
CDR3nt: TGTGCCAGCAGTTCCATCCGGACTACTTCCGAGCAGTACTTC

d_gene: NA
abundance: many
j_gene: TRBJ2-7
v_gene: TRBV4-1
CDR3aa: CASSPGMRGGYEQYF
CDR3nt: TGCGCCAGCAGCCCGGGTATGAGGGGTGGGTACGAGCAGTACTTC

d_gene: NA
abundance: many
j_gene: TRBJ1-1
v_gene: TRBV5-5
CDR3aa: CASSLAEVSTYEAFF
CDR3nt: TGTGCCAGCAGCTTGGCGGAGGTCTCAACTTATGAAGCTTTCTTT

d_gene: NA
abundance: NA
j_gene: TRBJ2-3
v_gene: TRBV4-1
CDR3aa: CASSPSHGTDTQYF
CDR3nt: TGCGCCAGCAGCCCATCCCATGGCACAGATACGCAGTATTTT

d_gene: NA
abundance: many
j_gene: TRBJ1-1
v_gene: TRBV20-1
CDR3aa: CSARPTGNTEAFF
CDR3nt: TGCAGTGCTAGACCGACGGGGAACACTGAAGCTTTCTTT

d_gene: NA
abundance: many
j_gene: TRBJ2-5
v_gene: TRBV5-1
CDR3aa: CASSLPSAGMETQYF
CDR3nt: TGCGCCAGCAGCTTGCCGTCCGCAGGGATGGAGACCCAGTACTTC

d_gene: TRBD2
abundance: few
j_gene: TRBJ2-1
v_gene: TRBV20-1
CDR3aa: CSARVQRTSGVPSKEQFF
CDR3nt: TGCAGTGCTAGAGTTCAGAGGACTAGCGGGGTCCCCTCGAAGGAGCAGTTCTTC

d_gene: TRBD2
abundance: many
j_gene: TRBJ2-1
v_gene: TRBV5-1
CDR3aa: CASSLASSGTNEQFF
CDR3nt: TGCGCCAGCAGCTTGGCGTCTAGCGGGACGAATGAGCAGTTCTTC

d_gene: NA
abundance: many
j_gene: TRBJ2-1
v_gene: TRBV3-1
CDR3aa: CASSPTELPYNEQFF
CDR3nt: TGTGCCAGCAGTCCCACAGAGCTTCCCTACAATGAGCAGTTCTTC

d_gene: NA
abundance: NA
j_gene: TRBJ1-2
v_gene: TRBV30
CDR3aa: CAQYGGGYTF
CDR3nt: TGTGCCCAATACGGGGGTGGCTACACCTTC

d_gene: NA
abundance: NA
j_gene: TRBJ2-1
v_gene: TRBV7-6
CDR3aa: CASSFTIRGSSYNEQFF
CDR3nt: TGTGCCAGCAGCTTCACAATCCGCGGCAGCTCCTACAATGAGCAGTTCTTC

d_gene: TRBD1
abundance: few
j_gene: TRBJ1-2
v_gene: TRBV6-1
CDR3aa: CASSELGQGNYGYTF
CDR3nt: TGTGCCAGCAGTGAACTGGGACAGGGAAACTATGGCTACACCTTC

d_gene: TRBD2
abundance: many
j_gene: TRBJ2-5
v_gene: TRBV5-1
CDR3aa: CASRWTSGQETQYF
CDR3nt: TGCGCCAGCAGATGGACTAGCGGCCAAGAGACCCAGTACTTC

d_gene: TRBD1
abundance: many
j_gene: TRBJ1-5
v_gene: TRBV20-1
CDR3aa: CSARAQGAYLSNQPQHF
CDR3nt: TGCAGTGCTAGAGCCCAGGGGGCTTACCTTAGCAATCAGCCCCAGCATTTT

d_gene: TRBD1
abundance: many
j_gene: TRBJ2-5
v_gene: TRBV27
CDR3aa: CASSTQGQETQYF
CDR3nt: TGTGCCAGCAGTACACAGGGGCAAGAGACCCAGTACTTC

d_gene: NA
abundance: many
j_gene: TRBJ2-3
v_gene: TRBV7-9
CDR3aa: CASSPLSDTQYF
CDR3nt: TGTGCCAGCAGCCCCCTTTCAGATACGCAGTATTTT

d_gene: NA
abundance: NA
j_gene: TRBJ1-2
v_gene: TRBV4-1
CDR3aa: CASSQDHTIYGYTF
CDR3nt: TGCGCCAGCAGCCAAGATCACACAATCTATGGCTACACCTTC

d_gene: TRBD2
abundance: few
j_gene: TRBJ2-2
v_gene: TRBV20-1
CDR3aa: CSATPSGSPGELFF
CDR3nt: TGCAGTGCGACCCCTAGCGGGAGTCCCGGGGAGCTGTTTTTT

d_gene: NA
abundance: few
j_gene: TRBJ2-3
v_gene: TRBV18
CDR3aa: CASSPKTLPADTQYF
CDR3nt: TGTGCCAGCTCACCGAAGACATTACCCGCAGATACGCAGTATTTT

d_gene: NA
abundance: many
j_gene: TRBJ2-3
v_gene: TRBV5-6
CDR3aa: CASSFPNGIDTQYF
CDR3nt: TGTGCCAGCAGCTTCCCTAATGGGATAGATACGCAGTATTTT

d_gene: TRBD2
abundance: many
j_gene: TRBJ2-7
v_gene: TRBV7-8
CDR3aa: CASRGTSGRPFYEQYF
CDR3nt: TGTGCCAGCCGCGGCACTAGCGGGAGGCCCTTTTACGAGCAGTACTTC

d_gene: NA
abundance: many
j_gene: TRBJ1-1
v_gene: TRBV5-1
CDR3aa: CASSLGSFMNTEAFF
CDR3nt: TGCGCCAGCAGCTTGGGCAGCTTCATGAACACTGAAGCTTTCTTT

d_gene: NA
abundance: NA
j_gene: TRBJ1-4
v_gene: TRBV3-1
CDR3aa: CASSPRHGRTGEKLFF
CDR3nt: TGTGCCAGCAGCCCACGACATGGCCGGACGGGGGAAAAACTGTTTTTT

d_gene: TRBD2
abundance: many
j_gene: TRBJ2-7
v_gene: TRBV28
CDR3aa: CASSFEAGAYEQYF
CDR3nt: TGTGCCAGCAGTTTCGAAGCGGGAGCCTACGAGCAGTACTTC

d_gene: NA
abundance: many
j_gene: TRBJ1-1
v_gene: TRBV4-1
CDR3aa: CASRAGSRTEAFF
CDR3nt: TGCGCCAGCAGGGCTGGAAGTAGGACTGAAGCTTTCTTT

d_gene: NA
abundance: many
j_gene: TRBJ2-5
v_gene: TRBV29-1
CDR3aa: CSVASARQEETQYF
CDR3nt: TGCAGCGTTGCAAGCGCCAGACAGGAAGAGACCCAGTACTTC

d_gene: TRBD2
abundance: many
j_gene: TRBJ2-5
v_gene: TRBV7-8
CDR3aa: CASSSGLAEYQETQYF
CDR3nt: TGTGCCAGCAGCTCGGGACTAGCGGAGTACCAAGAGACCCAGTACTTC

d_gene: TRBD2
abundance: many
j_gene: TRBJ2-7
v_gene: TRBV7-2
CDR3aa: CASSFGYLAGAEQYF
CDR3nt: TGTGCCAGCAGCTTCGGGTACCTAGCGGGAGCCGAGCAGTACTTC

d_gene: NA
abundance: many
j_gene: TRBJ1-5
v_gene: TRBV13
CDR3aa: CASSLRRGNQPQHF
CDR3nt: TGTGCCAGCAGCCTCCGGAGGGGCAATCAGCCCCAGCATTTT

d_gene: NA
abundance: many
j_gene: TRBJ2-7
v_gene: TRBV30
CDR3aa: CAWKGGGVELYF
CDR3nt: TGTGCCTGGAAGGGAGGAGGGGTAGAACTGTACTTC

d_gene: NA
abundance: many
j_gene: TRBJ2-7
v_gene: TRBV6-5
CDR3aa: CASSYLGPYEQYF
CDR3nt: TGTGCCAGCAGTTACCTAGGGCCCTACGAGCAGTACTTC

d_gene: TRBD1
abundance: many
j_gene: TRBJ1-1
v_gene: TRBV5-1
CDR3aa: CASSLAPGTGGSNTEAFF
CDR3nt: TGCGCCAGCAGCCTGGCTCCCGGGACAGGGGGCTCGAACACTGAAGCTTTCTTT

d_gene: TRBD1
abundance: few
j_gene: TRBJ2-1
v_gene: TRBV5-1
CDR3aa: CASGTGGAPNEQFF
CDR3nt: TGCGCCAGTGGGACAGGGGGTGCTCCTAATGAGCAGTTCTTC

d_gene: TRBD2
abundance: NA
j_gene: TRBJ2-1
v_gene: TRBV19
CDR3aa: CASWRGGALRGSYNEQFF
CDR3nt: TGTGCCAGTTGGCGGGGAGGGGCCTTAAGGGGCTCCTACAATGAGCAGTTCTTC